This is a list of T cell receptor beta chains from one sample in a study of cytotoxic CD8 clonotypes in ibrutinib-treated CLL. Only in-frame clones appear in the TCRdb table, and some are missing; sequencing was by immunoSEQ multiplex PCR. The sample includes approximately 100,000 clones, approximately 80% of them seen just once. The sequencing here drew on PBMCs, taken after 12 months of ibrutinib treatment. These receptors all come from a human donor with chronic lymphocytic leukemia. CDR3s include the opening cysteine and the closing phenylalanine or tryptophan. D genes are given only for firm matches. Not all rows give a size; the values are once, few, many and, for expanded clones, a class.

v_gene	d_gene	abundance	j_gene	CDR3nt	CDR3aa
TRBV27	.	.	TRBJ2-2	TGTGCCAGCCTCACCCAGGGGAGGGGGACCGGGGAGCTGTTTTTT	CASLTQGRGTGELFF
TRBV5-4	.	.	TRBJ2-5	TGTGCCAGCAGCTCGGGACAAGGTTATGAAGAGACCCAGTACTTC	CASSSGQGYEETQYF
TRBV29-1	.	.	TRBJ1-1	TGCAGCGTTGAAAAAGGGGTTGGCGCGGGCAACACTGAAGCTTTCTTT	CSVEKGVGAGNTEAFF
TRBV5-6	TRBD1	.	TRBJ1-6	TGTGCCAGCAGCCCTACAGGGGGCGTCGGTAATTCACCCCTCCACTTT	CASSPTGGVGNSPLHF
TRBV11-3	.	.	TRBJ2-3	TGTGCCAGCAGCTTAACGTCTAGCACAGATACGCAGTATTTT	CASSLTSSTDTQYF
TRBV20-1	.	.	TRBJ2-1	TGCAGTGCTAGAGAGGTCGGTGAGCAGTTCTTC	CSAREVGEQFF
TRBV6-1	.	few	TRBJ1-5	TGTGCCAGCAAACAGGGAAGCAATCAGCCCCAGCATTTT	CASKQGSNQPQHF
TRBV28	TRBD1	.	TRBJ1-2	TGTGCCAGCAGTCGTCCGGGACAGGGGGATGGCTACACCTTC	CASSRPGQGDGYTF
TRBV23-1	.	.	TRBJ2-7	TGCGCCAGCAGTCACAGGGAGCGGTACGAGCAGTACTTC	CASSHRERYEQYF
TRBV28	.	.	TRBJ1-5	TGTGCCAGCAGTTTAAAGGGGGGTGGTGGCCAGCCCCAGCATTTT	CASSLKGGGGQPQHF
TRBV7-9	TRBD1	.	TRBJ2-7	TGTGCCAGCAGCCCCAGACAGGGAGCCTACGAGCAGTACTTC	CASSPRQGAYEQYF
TRBV5-1	.	.	TRBJ2-5	TGCGCCAGCAGCGTTGCAACAAAAGAGACCCAGTACTTC	CASSVATKETQYF
TRBV28	TRBD1	.	TRBJ1-5	TGTGCCAGTGAGACAGGGAGACAGCCCCAGCATTTT	CASETGRQPQHF
TRBV13	.	.	TRBJ2-2	TGTGCCAGCAGCTACTCCACTAGCTACACCGGGGAGCTGTTTTTT	CASSYSTSYTGELFF
TRBV6-5	.	.	TRBJ2-5	TGTGCCAGCAGTTACCTTGGGGGGGAGACCCAGTACTTC	CASSYLGGETQYF
TRBV5-5	TRBD1	.	TRBJ2-7	TGTGCCAGCAGCTTGGTCGCCGTGACAGGGCCCTCCTACGAGCAGTACTTC	CASSLVAVTGPSYEQYF
TRBV13	TRBD2	.	TRBJ2-3	TGTGCCACCCCGGGACTAGGAGGAGATACGCAGTATTTT	CATPGLGGDTQYF
TRBV18	.	once	TRBJ2-5	TGTGCCAGCTCACCACCTGAGGGGGTAGAGACCCAGTACTTC	CASSPPEGVETQYF
TRBV19	TRBD1	.	TRBJ1-3	TGTGCCAGTAGTTCCCGGGACAGGGCTTTTACTGGAAACACCATATATTTT	CASSSRDRAFTGNTIYF
TRBV6-5	TRBD1	.	TRBJ2-7	TGTGCCAGCAGTTACCGCACCGGGACAGGGTTCTACGAGCAGTACTTC	CASSYRTGTGFYEQYF
TRBV5-5	TRBD1	once	TRBJ1-4	TGTGCCAGCAGCCCGACAGGGCAGGAAAAACTGTTTTTT	CASSPTGQEKLFF
TRBV14	.	.	TRBJ1-2	TGTGCCAGCAGCCAAGGGACCGGGACACTCTATGGCTACACCTTC	CASSQGTGTLYGYTF
TRBV12-5	.	.	TRBJ1-4	TGTGCTAGTGGTTTGGACGGGGGTCCTAATGAAAAACTGTTTTTT	CASGLDGGPNEKLFF
TRBV10-3	.	many	TRBJ2-1	TGTGCCATCAGGAGAGGTAGCTCCTACAATGAGCAGTTCTTC	CAIRRGSSYNEQFF
TRBV18	.	.	TRBJ1-3	TGTGCCAGCTCACCACTGTCGATGGGCGGAAGCTCTGGAAACACCATATATTTT	CASSPLSMGGSSGNTIYF
TRBV9	.	.	TRBJ1-1	TGTGCCAGCAGCGTAGTCGGCAGGGACGCTGAAGCTTTCTTT	CASSVVGRDAEAFF
TRBV29-1	.	few	TRBJ1-2	TGCAGCGTAACAGGTCCCTTTGGCTACACCTTC	CSVTGPFGYTF
TRBV5-1	.	.	TRBJ1-1	TGCGCCAGCAGCTTGGTTCCAGACAGTACGCCATCAAAAGCTTTCTTT	CASSLVPDSTPSKAFF
TRBV11-3	.	.	TRBJ2-7	TGTGCCAGCAGCTTTGCAGCAGCCTACGAGCAGTACTTC	CASSFAAAYEQYF
TRBV2	TRBD2	.	TRBJ2-1	TGTGCCAGCAAGGAACTAGCGGGTTACAATGAGCAGTTCTTC	CASKELAGYNEQFF
TRBV11-3	.	.	TRBJ2-1	TGTGCCAGCAGCTTAAGGGACCGAGAGCAGTTCTTC	CASSLRDREQFF
TRBV12-5	.	once	TRBJ2-3	TGTGCTAGTGGTCCCACTAGACAGTTCACAGATACGCAGTATTTT	CASGPTRQFTDTQYF
TRBV10-3	.	.	TRBJ1-1	TGTGCCATCAGCGTAGAATTGCGAGGGACTGAAGCTTTCTTT	CAISVELRGTEAFF
TRBV7-2	.	.	TRBJ2-7	TGTGCCAGCAGCACGGGACTTTACGAGCAGTACTTC	CASSTGLYEQYF
TRBV21-1	.	once	TRBJ1-5	TGTGCCAGCAGCAACCATCCGGGTAGAGGGGATCGTCATCAGCCCCAGCATTTT	CASSNHPGRGDRHQPQHF
TRBV5-1	.	few	TRBJ1-1	TGCGCCAGCAGCTTGTACCTTACAGTGAACACTGAAGCTTTCTTT	CASSLYLTVNTEAFF
TRBV6-5	TRBD1	.	TRBJ1-5	TGTGCCAGCCATCCAGGGGGTCAGCCCCAGCATTTT	CASHPGGQPQHF
TRBV6-6	TRBD1	once	TRBJ2-7	TGTGCCAGCAGTTACTCGTCGGGACAGGGTTCCTACGAGCAGTACTTC	CASSYSSGQGSYEQYF
TRBV7-6	TRBD1	.	TRBJ1-4	TGTGCCAGCAGCTTAGGGACAGGGAATGAAAAACTGTTTTTT	CASSLGTGNEKLFF
TRBV19	TRBD2	.	TRBJ2-1	TGTGCCAGTAGTAGGGCTAGCGGGGGGATACACAATGAGCAGTTCTTC	CASSRASGGIHNEQFF
TRBV5-6	.	.	TRBJ2-4	TGTGCCAGCAGCTTCAGTCCAGGGCTAGCCAAAAACATTCAGTACTTC	CASSFSPGLAKNIQYF
TRBV7-7	TRBD2	once	TRBJ2-6	TGTGAACTGGAGGGAGGGGCTGGGGCCAACGTCCTGACTTTC	CELEGGAGANVLTF
TRBV4-2	.	.	TRBJ1-4	TGTGCCAGCAGCCAAGGGGTGGGGGGTAATGAAAAACTGTTTTTT	CASSQGVGGNEKLFF
TRBV25-1	TRBD1	.	TRBJ2-5	TGTGCCAGCAGTGATCGACAGGGGCGACGAAGAGGCGAGACCCAGTACTTC	CASSDRQGRRRGETQYF
TRBV7-2	TRBD1	.	TRBJ2-3	TGTGCCAGCAGCTCACGATCGGGACAGGGGGCCGGTACGCAGTATTTT	CASSSRSGQGAGTQYF
TRBV6-6	.	once	TRBJ1-5	TGTGCCAGCAGTTACCCTAATAATCAGCCCCAGCATTTT	CASSYPNNQPQHF
TRBV4-1	.	.	TRBJ2-5	TGCGCCAGCAGCCAAGAAGGTGCGGGAACAGGGAGGGCGGAGACCCAGTACTTC	CASSQEGAGTGRAETQYF
TRBV10-3	.	.	TRBJ1-1	TGTGCCACCCTGTTGCGAGCATCAAACACTGAAGCTTTCTTT	CATLLRASNTEAFF
TRBV2	.	.	TRBJ1-5	TGTGCCAGCAGTGCGGGTTCCCTTAGCAATCAGCCCCAGCATTTT	CASSAGSLSNQPQHF
TRBV5-4	TRBD1	.	TRBJ1-2	TGTGCCAGCAGCCTATCCGGGACAGTGTATGGCTACACCTTC	CASSLSGTVYGYTF
TRBV9	TRBD2	.	TRBJ2-5	TGTGCCAGCAGCGGTAGCGGGGAAGAGACCCAGTACTTC	CASSGSGEETQYF
TRBV28	.	once	TRBJ1-3	TGTGCCAGCAGTGCCCCGAAAGGAAACACCATATATTTT	CASSAPKGNTIYF
TRBV4-1	.	.	TRBJ2-7	TGCGCCAGCAGCCAAGATCGGGGCAAGATCACCTACGAGCAGTACTTC	CASSQDRGKITYEQYF
TRBV6-5	.	.	TRBJ2-7	TGTGCCAGCAGTTACTCGAAGAGCGGGTCCTCCTACGAGCAGTACTTC	CASSYSKSGSSYEQYF
TRBV7-3	TRBD1	.	TRBJ2-1	TGTGCCAGCAGCTTAGTGAGGGGGCGGAAGTTCTTC	CASSLVRGRKFF